Given below is one TCR beta chain in context. Antigen: not known. The source of the sample is a study of cytomegalovirus exposure and HLA in healthy donors. PCR used 60 Vbeta primers and 13 Jbeta primers. TCRdb keeps only in-frame clones here, not all; method: immunoSEQ multiplex PCR. This sample's clone table lists about 39,000 clones. Study observations and caveats: A later analysis, which compared TCR beta chains of equal frequency, found the HLA-associated ones more clonally expanded. Links to common viral pathogens appeared, in a later analysis, for several of the most significant clusters. It was only CMV serostatus that was available as immune exposure information. Researchers reported from a later analysis that most CMV-associated TCR beta chains appeared HLA-restricted.

The V gene end was trimmed by 7 bases and the J gene end by 4 bases; junction bases not matched to a gene: 12. In germline, CDR1 is LNHNV, CDR2 YYDKDF (reference sequence). The CDR3 sequence is 16 residues long. The sequence derives from a male donor in good health and CMV-seronegative. Specimen: PBMCs. The genes are TRBV15 and TRBJ2-3; TRBD2 agrees at 9 bases. CDR3 amino acids: CATNVRRGGAADTQYF. The CDR3 DNA reads as TGTGCCACCAACGTTCGCCGCGGGGGGGCTGCAGATACGCAGTATTTT.